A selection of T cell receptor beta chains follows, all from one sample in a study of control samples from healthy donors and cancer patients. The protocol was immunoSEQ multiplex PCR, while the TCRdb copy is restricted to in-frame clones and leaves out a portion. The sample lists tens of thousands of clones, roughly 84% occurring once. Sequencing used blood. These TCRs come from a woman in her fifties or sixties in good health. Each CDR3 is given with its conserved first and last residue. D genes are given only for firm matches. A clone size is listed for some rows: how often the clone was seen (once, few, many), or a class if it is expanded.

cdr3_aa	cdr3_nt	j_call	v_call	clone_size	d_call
CATSPSGRSRDTQYF	TGCGCCACCTCTCCTAGCGGGAGGAGTCGGGATACGCAGTATTTT	TRBJ2-3	TRBV5-1	.	TRBD2
CASSLSGANVLTF	TGCGCCAGCAGCTTATCTGGGGCCAACGTCCTGACTTTC	TRBJ2-6	TRBV5-1	.	.
CASSLTGLGTEAFF	TGTGCCAGCAGCTTAACAGGGTTGGGCACTGAAGCTTTCTTT	TRBJ1-1	TRBV7-9	.	.
CASSQLTLSTGELFF	TGTGCCAGCAGTCAACTAACTCTAAGCACCGGGGAGCTGTTTTTT	TRBJ2-2	TRBV6-5	.	.
CASSLRPAGGLYNEQFF	TGTGCCAGCAGCTTAAGGCCAGCGGGAGGTCTCTACAATGAGCAGTTCTTC	TRBJ2-1	TRBV7-3	.	TRBD2
CASRPPSMTGELFF	TGTGCCAGCAGGCCACCTAGTATGACCGGGGAGCTGTTTTTT	TRBJ2-2	TRBV6-6	.	.
CASSLTGTEAFF	TGTGCCAGTAGTCTCACCGGGACTGAAGCTTTCTTT	TRBJ1-1	TRBV19	.	.
CASSPPTLISGRFTDTQYF	TGTGCCAGTAGTCCACCAACGCTGATTAGCGGGAGGTTCACAGATACGCAGTATTTT	TRBJ2-3	TRBV19	.	TRBD2
CASSQGSGINEQFF	TGTGCCAGCAGCCAAGGTAGCGGGATTAATGAGCAGTTCTTC	TRBJ2-1	TRBV3-1/TRBV3-2	.	TRBD2
CASSPTQNTEAFF	TGTGCCAGCTCACCCACACAGAACACTGAAGCTTTCTTT	TRBJ1-1	TRBV18	.	.
CASSQPDGVGGYTF	TGTGCCAGCAGCCAACCCGACGGTGTGGGAGGCTACACCTTC	TRBJ1-2	TRBV3-1/TRBV3-2	.	.
CASSRSGTGEWNSPLHF	TGTGCCAGCAGCCGTTCCGGGACAGGGGAGTGGAATTCACCCCTCCACTTT	TRBJ1-6	TRBV5-5	once	TRBD1
CASSPTTGYGAFF	TGCGCCAGCAGCCCGACCACAGGGTACGGAGCTTTCTTT	TRBJ1-1	TRBV5-1	few	.
CASSFSSGGYNEQFF	TGTGCCAGCAGTTTTTCTAGCGGGGGGTACAATGAGCAGTTCTTC	TRBJ2-1	TRBV28	.	TRBD2
CASSLGIVNTDTQYF	TGTGCCAGCAGTTTGGGGATCGTTAACACAGATACGCAGTATTTT	TRBJ2-3	TRBV27	.	.
CASSVQRQETQYF	TGTGCCAGCAGTGTACAGCGGCAAGAGACCCAGTACTTC	TRBJ2-5	TRBV2	.	.
CAYLAGGNNEQFF	TGTGCCTACCTAGCGGGGGGAAACAATGAGCAGTTCTTC	TRBJ2-1	TRBV30	.	TRBD2
CASSQYFEQFF	TGTGCCAGCAGCCAATATTTTGAGCAGTTCTTC	TRBJ2-1	TRBV3-1/TRBV3-2	.	.
CASSDPLGTSGTSSYNEQFF	TGTGCCAGCAGTGACCCGCTAGGGACTAGCGGGACTAGCTCCTACAATGAGCAGTTCTTC	TRBJ2-1	TRBV6-1	once	TRBD2
CASSQPRTGSYEQYF	TGTGCCAGCAGCCAACCCCGGACAGGGTCCTACGAGCAGTACTTC	TRBJ2-7	TRBV21-1	.	.
CASSPIIAGGGTGELFF	TGCGCCAGCAGCCCCATCATAGCGGGAGGAGGCACCGGGGAGCTGTTTTTT	TRBJ2-2	TRBV4-1	.	TRBD2
CASSQVFPGSQPQHF	TGCGCCAGCAGCCAAGTCTTCCCAGGTAGTCAGCCCCAGCATTTT	TRBJ1-5	TRBV4-1	.	.
CASSLGSSYNSPLHF	TGTGCCAGCAGCCTGGGCAGCTCCTATAATTCACCCCTCCACTTT	TRBJ1-6	TRBV5-8	.	.
CASRPALRDGEKLFF	TGCGCCAGCAGGCCCGCCTTAAGAGATGGTGAAAAACTGTTTTTT	TRBJ1-4	TRBV10-1	.	.
CASSLGGAGGYEQYF	TGCGCCAGCAGCTTGGGTGGCGCGGGAGGGTACGAGCAGTACTTC	TRBJ2-7	TRBV5-1	.	TRBD2
CASSSHASSYNEQFF	TGTGCCAGCAGCTCTCATGCCAGCTCCTACAATGAGCAGTTCTTC	TRBJ2-1	TRBV9	few	.
CASSWTPGQGSGNTIYF	TGCGCCAGCAGCTGGACTCCGGGACAGGGGTCTGGAAACACCATATATTTT	TRBJ1-3	TRBV5-1	.	TRBD1
CASATSGRWPDTQYF	TGTGCCAGCGCAACTAGCGGGAGGTGGCCAGATACGCAGTATTTT	TRBJ2-3	TRBV4-2	.	TRBD2
CASSEPREQFF	TGTGCCAGCAGTGAACCGAGAGAGCAGTTCTTC	TRBJ2-1	TRBV6-1	.	.
CASSTAGTSWNEQFF	TGTGCCAGTAGTACCGCCGGGACTAGCTGGAATGAGCAGTTCTTC	TRBJ2-1	TRBV19	.	TRBD2
CASRGTSGASGELFF	TGTGCCAGCAGGGGGACTAGCGGGGCCTCCGGGGAGCTGTTTTTT	TRBJ2-2	TRBV6-5	.	TRBD2
CASSLSSGNYEQYF	TGTGCCAGCAGCTTATCAAGCGGGAACTACGAGCAGTACTTC	TRBJ2-7	TRBV7-9	.	TRBD2
CASREQPMVHTGELFF	TGTGCCAGTAGAGAGCAGCCGATGGTTCACACCGGGGAGCTGTTTTTT	TRBJ2-2	TRBV19	.	.
CASSLVVNEQFF	TGTGCCAGCAGCCTAGTAGTCAATGAGCAGTTCTTC	TRBJ2-1	TRBV28	few	.
CASSQEVAVGYEQYF	TGTGCCAGCAGCCAAGAGGTAGCGGTCGGTTATGAGCAGTACTTC	TRBJ2-7	TRBV3-1/TRBV3-2	.	.
CASSSGQGAGGANVLTF	TGCGCCAGCTCCTCCGGACAGGGGGCGGGCGGGGCCAACGTCCTGACTTTC	TRBJ2-6	TRBV5-1	.	TRBD1